Given below is one T cell receptor beta chain in context. The data originate from a study of blood T cell repertoires in COVID-19. This table comes from immunoSEQ multiplex PCR, and its TCRdb copy is limited to in-frame clones, with some not included. The repertoire includes roughly 130,000 clones, about 80% of them detected once, and 10% to 15% sits in the top ten. CDR3 size: 14 residues. The V gene's germline CDR1 is MNHNY and CDR2 SVGAGI (reference sequence). Trimming removed 8 bases from V and 4 bases from J, with 17 bases in between. Sequenced input: peripheral blood. This TCR was sampled from a woman aged 60-75 years with acute or convalescent COVID-19. The V and J genes are TRBV6-6 and TRBJ1-2; the D gene is possibly TRBD1 (6 bases). CDR3 in DNA: TGTGCCAGCGGGCCGGGACAAGGTCCCTATGGCTACACCTTC. This gives the protein CASGPGQGPYGYTF.